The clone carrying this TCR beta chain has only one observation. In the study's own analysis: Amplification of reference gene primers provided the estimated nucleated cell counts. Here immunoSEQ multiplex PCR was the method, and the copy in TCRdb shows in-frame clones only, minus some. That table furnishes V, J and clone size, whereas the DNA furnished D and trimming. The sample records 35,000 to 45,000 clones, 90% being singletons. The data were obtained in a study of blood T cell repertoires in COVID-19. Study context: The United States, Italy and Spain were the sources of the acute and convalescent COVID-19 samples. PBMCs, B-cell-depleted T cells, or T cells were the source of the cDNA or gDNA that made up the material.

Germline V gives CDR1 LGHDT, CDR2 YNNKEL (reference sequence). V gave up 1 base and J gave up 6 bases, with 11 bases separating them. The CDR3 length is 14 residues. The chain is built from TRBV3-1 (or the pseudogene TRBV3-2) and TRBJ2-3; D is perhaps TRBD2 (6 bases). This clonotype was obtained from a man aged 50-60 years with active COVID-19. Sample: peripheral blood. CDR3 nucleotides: TGTGCCAGCAGCCAAGGACTAGATAGGGATACGCAGTATTTT. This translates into CASSQGLDRDTQYF.